This passage covers 18 T cell receptor beta chains from one sample sequenced in a study of T cell responses to AZD1222 COVID-19 vaccine. The repertoire was sequenced with immunoSEQ multiplex PCR; TCRdb's copy has only in-frame clones and lacks some. The sample includes 250,000 or so clones, 85% to 95% seen only once; the top ten take around 0.6%. Sequenced here: peripheral blood, sampled on day 0 of AZD1222 vaccination. These receptor sequences come from an adult in good health.

This clone was seen just once. The chain has TRBV2 and TRBJ1-6, with a tentative D call TRBD1 (5 bases). This CDR3 is built from 16 residues. Looked up from germline, CDR1 is SNHLY and CDR2 is FYNNEI. V lost 6 bases to trimming and J lost 5 bases, with 17 bases between them. In DNA, the CDR3 is TGTGCCAGCAGCCTGGGGACCTTAAGGAATAATTCACCCCTCCACTTT. Encoded protein: CASSLGTLRNNSPLHF.

The V and J genes are TRBV12-3 or TRBV12-4 and TRBJ2-1, with D maybe TRBD1 (6 bases). V was trimmed by 6 bases and J by 7 bases, leaving 13 bases between them. The CDR3 is 13 residues long. CDR3 sequence: CASSLRGKNEQFF. The DNA for the CDR3 is TGTGCCAGCAGCTTAAGGGGGAAAAATGAGCAGTTCTTC.

CDR3 nucleotide sequence: TGTGCCAGCAGTTACTCCTACTACGAGCAGTACTTC. Its protein product is CASSYSYYEQYF. This sequence joins TRBV6-2 or TRBV6-3 and TRBJ2-7; D gene ambiguous. The CDR3 contains 12 residues. Trimming took 0 bases from V and 3 from J, leaving 3 bases between them. CDR1 MNHEY and CDR2 SVGEGT come from the germline V gene.

This chain links TRBV7-3 with TRBJ2-2; tentative D call: TRBD2 (5 bases). The ends were cut back, 5 bases at V and 5 bases at J, with 15 bases in the middle. Germline V gives CDR1 SGHTA, CDR2 FQGTGA. There are 15 residues in the CDR3. DNA of the CDR3: TGTGCCAGCAGCCCGGGGAGCTTGGGGACCGGGGAGCTGTTTTTT. Its translation: CASSPGSLGTGELFF. The full variable domain, with the rest looked up from reference TRBV7-3 and TRBJ2-2, is GAGVSQTPSNKVTEKGKYVELRCDPISGHTALYWYRQSLGQGPEFLIYFQGTGAADDSGLPNDRFFAVRPEGSVSTLKIQRTERGDSAVYLCASSPGSLGTGELFFGEGSRLTVL.

On this clone: The same CDR3 arises from other DNA sequences in this sample as well. The chain has TRBV5-1 and TRBJ2-7; 8 nucleotides match TRBD2. Germline CDR1 is SGHRS and CDR2 is YFSETQ. Germline trimming cut 0 bases from V and 0 bases from J; bases unmatched to any gene: 2. This CDR3 comprises 15 residues. The CDR3 DNA sequence: TGCGCCAGCAGCTTGGCCGGGACTAGCTCCTACGAGCAGTACTTC. Protein product: CASSLAGTSSYEQYF.

The rearrangement joins TRBV6-6 to TRBJ1-2; 10 bases line up with TRBD1. The CDR3 sequence is 14 residues long. Germline CDR1 MNHNY, CDR2 SVGAGI (reference sequence). With V trimmed by 5 bases and J by 5 bases, 5 bases remained unmatched. The CDR3 loop reads CASSRRQGAYGYTF. Written as DNA, the CDR3 is TGTGCCAGCAGTCGCCGACAGGGGGCGTATGGCTACACCTTC.

The gene calls are TRBV5-1 and TRBJ1-1, with TRBD1 as a possible D gene (5 bases). Germline V gene data show CDR1 as SGHRS and CDR2 as YFSETQ. There are 13 residues in the CDR3. Trimming stripped 4 bases from V and 5 bases from J, with 12 bases between. The CDR3 reads CASSEGRRTEAFF. CDR3 bases: TGCGCCAGCAGCGAGGGACGGAGGACTGAAGCTTTCTTT.

The CDR3 DNA reads TGTGCCAGCAGCAGATGGGGCTCTGGAAACACCATATATTTT. Amino acids: CASSRWGSGNTIYF. This sequence joins TRBV7-9 and TRBJ1-3; D not resolved. CDR1 and CDR2 (germline): SEHNR, FQNEAQ (reference sequence). The CDR3 is 14 amino acids. With 5 bases removed from V and 0 bases from J, the gap between germline ends came to 8 bases.

For this clone: This sample also contains other DNA sequences that code for the same CDR3. This sequence joins TRBV28 and TRBJ1-5; TRBD1 is a possible D gene (5 bases). Germline V lookup: CDR1 MDHEN, CDR2 SYDVKM. CDR3 length: 12 residues. Trimming removed 2 bases from V and 7 bases from J, with 6 bases in between. The CDR3 nucleotides are TGTGCCAGCAGTTTAAGGGGCCAGCCCCAGCATTTT. This gives the protein CASSLRGQPQHF.

The rearrangement uses TRBV29-1 and TRBJ2-5, with 7 positions matching TRBD1. J lost 2 bases, V lost 8 bases, and 8 bases had no gene match. The V gene's germline CDR1 is SQVTM and CDR2 ANQGSEA. The CDR3 is made up of 13 amino acids. The CDR3 DNA follows: TGCAGCAACCGGGACAGCCCTCAAGAGACCCAGTACTTC. Translation: CSNRDSPQETQYF.

This clone was seen a handful of times. This chain connects TRBV7-6 to TRBJ2-7; weak D call: TRBD1 (6 bases). The germline gives CDR1 SGHVS, CDR2 FNYEAQ. V dropped 4 bases and J dropped 7 bases, with 11 bases sitting between them. This CDR3 region has 12 residues. This CDR3 is CASSYGQKEQYF. As DNA, the CDR3 is TGTGCCAGCAGCTATGGACAGAAGGAGCAGTACTTC.

This clone was found a few times. The rearrangement links TRBV28 to TRBJ2-7; D remains ambiguous. This CDR3 has 12 amino acids. Germline CDR1 reads MDHEN; CDR2 reads SYDVKM. V lost 3 bases to trimming and J lost 5 bases, with 8 bases between them. The CDR3 sequence is CASSFFRNEQYF. The CDR3 DNA reads TGTGCCAGCAGTTTTTTTAGGAACGAGCAGTACTTC.

The chain recombines TRBV20-1 with TRBJ2-7; D is perhaps TRBD2 (5 bases). This CDR3 region has 10 residues. V was clipped by 5 bases and J by 7 bases, with 9 bases between them. Per the germline V gene, CDR1 is DFQATT and CDR2 is SNEGSKA (reference sequence). The DNA for the CDR3 is TGCAGTGCTGTCCAGCGGGAGCAGTACTTC. It specifies CSAVQREQYF.

The V gene is TRBV5-1, the J gene TRBJ1-4; 8 nucleotides line up with TRBD1. V gave up 0 bases and J gave up 5 bases; unmatched junction bases: 3. The CDR3 loop spans 15 amino acids. The germline V gene encodes CDR1 SGHRS and CDR2 YFSETQ. The CDR3 nucleotides are TGCGCCAGCAGCTTGGCTGGACAGGGAAATGAAAAACTGTTTTTT. This sequence encodes CASSLAGQGNEKLFF.

This rearrangement joins TRBV7-9 to TRBJ1-1; D gene ambiguous. The V gene lost 1 base and the J gene lost 1 base, with 7 bases spanning the gap. Germline values: CDR1 SEHNR, CDR2 FQNEAQ (reference sequence). This CDR3 region has 14 residues. The CDR3 sequence: CASSLGEENTEAFF. The DNA of the CDR3 is TGTGCCAGCAGCTTAGGGGAGGAGAACACTGAAGCTTTCTTT.

This chain uses TRBV14 with TRBJ2-1; 7 bases align to TRBD2. Germline CDR1 reads SGHDN; CDR2 reads FVKESK. This CDR3 has 15 amino acids. Unmatched junction bases numbered 9, after V lost 0 bases and J lost 10 bases. CDR3 loop: CASSQDLLANREQFF. As DNA, the CDR3 is TGTGCCAGCAGCCAAGATCTACTAGCGAACAGAGAGCAGTTCTTC.

The chain employs TRBV2 and TRBJ2-5, with D perhaps matching TRBD1 or TRBD2 (7 bases each). The CDR3 runs to 15 residues. Trimming stripped 8 bases from V and 2 bases from J, with 18 bases between. Germline V gene lookup returns CDR1 SNHLY and CDR2 FYNNEI. The CDR3 DNA is TGTGCCAGCTTGGGTCTCAGGGGGGGACAAGAGACCCAGTACTTC. It codes for CASLGLRGGQETQYF.

The chain links TRBV30 to TRBJ2-3; TRBD2 matches 10 bases. J lost 4 bases, V lost 4 bases, and 2 bases had no gene match. The CDR3 has 13 residues. CDR1 and CDR2 (germline): GTSNPN, SVGIG (reference sequence). The CDR3 nucleotides are TGTGCCTGGACTAGCGGGAGTGCAGATACGCAGTATTTT. Its translation is CAWTSGSADTQYF.